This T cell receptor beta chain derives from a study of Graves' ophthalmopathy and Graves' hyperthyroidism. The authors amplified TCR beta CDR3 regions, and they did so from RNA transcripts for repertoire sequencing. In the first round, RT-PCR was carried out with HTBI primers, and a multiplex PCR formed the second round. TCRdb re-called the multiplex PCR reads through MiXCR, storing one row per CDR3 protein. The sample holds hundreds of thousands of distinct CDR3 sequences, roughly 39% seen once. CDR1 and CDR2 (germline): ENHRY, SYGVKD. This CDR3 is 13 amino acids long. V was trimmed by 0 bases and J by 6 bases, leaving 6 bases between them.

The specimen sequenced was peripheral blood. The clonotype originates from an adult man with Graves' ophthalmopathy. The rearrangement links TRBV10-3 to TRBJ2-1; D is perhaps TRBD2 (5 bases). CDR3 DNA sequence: TGTGCCATCAGTGAGTCCGGGGTCAATGAGCAGTTCTTC. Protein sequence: CAISESGVNEQFF.